This T cell receptor beta chain was observed in a study of T-cell reconstitution after alpha-beta-depleted transplantation in children. V shed 5 bases and J shed 5 bases, with 12 bases lying between them. The CDR3 spans 14 residues. Germline CDR1 and CDR2: SGHTA and FQGNSA. This clonotype occurred many times. Its target is unknown. Unique molecular identifiers tagged the TCRbeta library. In TCRdb, the PCR reads were re-called with MiXCR into one record per CDR3 protein. The sample has fewer than 150,000 distinct CDR3 sequences; 8% to 10% are singletons. Study-wide findings and caveats: Reportedly, alpha-beta T cells present about two months post-transplant originated from several hundred expanded clones of graft origin. At day 60, the high TCRbeta diversity found in some patients originated from recipient T cells and thymic progenitors that had survived. T-cell counts and diversity were attributed mostly to newly produced T cells one year after transplant.

The TCR originated in a girl less than two years old who had a stem cell transplant for combined immunodeficiency, so the T cells may come from the graft donor. V gene TRBV7-2 combines with J gene TRBJ2-2, with D perhaps matching TRBD1 or TRBD2 (5 bases each). This sample comprised PBMCs, mostly from graft donor cells, obtained 180 days after TCRalphabeta/CD19-depleted stem cell transplant. CDR3 amino acids: CASSITRGTGELFF. CDR3 coding DNA: TGTGCCAGCAGCATCACTAGGGGAACCGGGGAGCTGTTTTTT.